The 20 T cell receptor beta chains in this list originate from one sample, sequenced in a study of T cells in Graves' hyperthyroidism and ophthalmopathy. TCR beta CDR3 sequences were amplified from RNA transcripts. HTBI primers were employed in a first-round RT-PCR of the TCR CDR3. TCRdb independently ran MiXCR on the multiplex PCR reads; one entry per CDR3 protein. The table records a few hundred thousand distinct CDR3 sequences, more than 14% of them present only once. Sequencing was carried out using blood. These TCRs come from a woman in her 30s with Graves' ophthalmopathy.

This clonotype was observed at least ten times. CDR3 DNA: TGTGCCAGCAGTTTAACCCCAAAGAGGTACGAGCAGTACTTC. Translated: CASSLTPKRYEQYF. This chain joins TRBV27 and TRBJ2-7; no clear D gene. This CDR3 comprises 14 residues. V gave up 2 bases and J gave up 4 bases, with 12 bases separating them. CDR1 is MNHEY, CDR2 SMNVEV, per germline (reference sequence).

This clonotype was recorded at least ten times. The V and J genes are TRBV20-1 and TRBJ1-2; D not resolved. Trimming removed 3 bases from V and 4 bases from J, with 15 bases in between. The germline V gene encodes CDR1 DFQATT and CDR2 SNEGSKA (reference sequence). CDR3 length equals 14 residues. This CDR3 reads CSASSSSLRYGYTF. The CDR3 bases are TGCAGTGCTAGTTCATCCTCCCTTCGCTATGGCTACACCTTC.

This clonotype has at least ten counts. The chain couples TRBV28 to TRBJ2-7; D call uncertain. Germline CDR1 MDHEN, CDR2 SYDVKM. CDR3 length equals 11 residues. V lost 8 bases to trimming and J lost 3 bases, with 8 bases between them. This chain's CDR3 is CASGYGYEQYF. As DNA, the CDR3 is TGTGCCAGCGGATATGGCTACGAGCAGTACTTC.

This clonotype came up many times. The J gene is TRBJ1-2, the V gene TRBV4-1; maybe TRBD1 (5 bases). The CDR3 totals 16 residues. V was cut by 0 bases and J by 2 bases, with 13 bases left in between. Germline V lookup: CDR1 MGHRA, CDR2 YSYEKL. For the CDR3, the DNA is TGCGCCAGCAGCCAAGACACGGCATCAGGGAACTATGGCTACACCTTC. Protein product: CASSQDTASGNYGYTF.

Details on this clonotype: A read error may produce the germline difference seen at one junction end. In nucleotides, the CDR3 is TGTACCAGCAGTTCCGGACCCGGTGTGGCTGAGCAGTTCTTC. Its translation is CTSSSGPGVAEQFF. The chain has TRBV12-3 or TRBV12-4 and TRBJ2-1, with D uncertain. This CDR3 has 14 amino acids.

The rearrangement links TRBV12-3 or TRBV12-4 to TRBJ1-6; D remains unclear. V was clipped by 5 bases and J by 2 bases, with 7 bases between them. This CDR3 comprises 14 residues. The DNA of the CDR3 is TGTGCCAGCAGTCGCCGGACCTATAATTCACCCCTCCACTTT. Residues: CASSRRTYNSPLHF.

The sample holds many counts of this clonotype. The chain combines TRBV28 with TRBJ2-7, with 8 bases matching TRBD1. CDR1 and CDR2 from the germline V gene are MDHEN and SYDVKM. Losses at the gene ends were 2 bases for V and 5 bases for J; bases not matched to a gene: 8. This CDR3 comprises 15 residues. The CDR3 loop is CASSLEHRGLDEQYF. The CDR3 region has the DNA TGTGCCAGCAGTTTAGAGCACAGGGGGTTAGACGAGCAGTACTTC. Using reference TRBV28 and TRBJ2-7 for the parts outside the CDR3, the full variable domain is DVKVTQSSRYLVKRTGEKVFLECVQDMDHENMFWYRQDPGLGLRLIYFSYDVKMKEKGDIPEGYSVSREKKERFSLILESASTNQTSMYLCASSLEHRGLDEQYFGPGTRLTVT.

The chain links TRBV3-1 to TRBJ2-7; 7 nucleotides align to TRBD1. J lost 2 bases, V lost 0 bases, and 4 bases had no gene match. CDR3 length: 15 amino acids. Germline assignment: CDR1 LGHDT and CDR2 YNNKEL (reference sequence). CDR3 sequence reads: CASSQDRDSAYEQYF. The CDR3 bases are TGTGCCAGCAGCCAAGACCGGGACAGTGCCTACGAGCAGTACTTC.

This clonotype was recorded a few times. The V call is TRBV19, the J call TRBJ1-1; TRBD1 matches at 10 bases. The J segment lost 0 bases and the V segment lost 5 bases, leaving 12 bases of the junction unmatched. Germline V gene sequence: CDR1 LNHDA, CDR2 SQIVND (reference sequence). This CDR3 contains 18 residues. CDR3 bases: TGTGCCAGTAGTCCATATCCCCGACAGGGGGCGATGAACACTGAAGCTTTCTTT. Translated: CASSPYPRQGAMNTEAFF.

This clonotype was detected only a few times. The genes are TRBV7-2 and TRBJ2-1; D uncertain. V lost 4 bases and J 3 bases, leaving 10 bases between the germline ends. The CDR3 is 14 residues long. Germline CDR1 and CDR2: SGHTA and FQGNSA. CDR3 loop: CASSSWGNYNEQFF. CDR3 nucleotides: TGTGCCAGCAGCTCCTGGGGTAACTACAATGAGCAGTTCTTC.

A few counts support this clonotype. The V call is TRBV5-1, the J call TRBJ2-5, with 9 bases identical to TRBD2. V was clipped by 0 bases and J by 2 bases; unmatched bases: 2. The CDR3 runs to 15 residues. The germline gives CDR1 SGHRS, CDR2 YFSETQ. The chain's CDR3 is CASSLASGTQETQYF. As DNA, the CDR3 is TGCGCCAGCAGCTTGGCTAGCGGGACGCAAGAGACCCAGTACTTC.

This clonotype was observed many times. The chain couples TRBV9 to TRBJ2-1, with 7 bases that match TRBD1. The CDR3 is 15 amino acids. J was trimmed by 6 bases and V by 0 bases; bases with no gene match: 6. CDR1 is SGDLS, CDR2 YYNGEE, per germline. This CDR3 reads CASSVGGGEGNEQFF. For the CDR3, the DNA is TGTGCCAGCAGCGTAGGAGGGGGCGAGGGCAATGAGCAGTTCTTC. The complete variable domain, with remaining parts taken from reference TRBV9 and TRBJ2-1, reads DSGVTQTPKHLITATGQRVTLRCSPRSGDLSVYWYQQSLDQGLQFLIQYYNGEERAKGNILERFSAQQFPDLHSELNLSSLELGDSALYFCASSVGGGEGNEQFFGPGTRLTVL.

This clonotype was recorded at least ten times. CDR3 sequence reads: CASGPGPSGDTEAFF. The CDR3 nucleotides are TGTGCCAGCGGACCGGGCCCCTCGGGGGACACTGAAGCTTTCTTT. This sequence joins TRBV6-1 and TRBJ1-1; D is perhaps TRBD1 (5 bases). Looked up from germline, CDR1 is MNHNS and CDR2 is SASEGT. This CDR3 spans 15 amino acids. V dropped 8 bases and J dropped 3 bases, with 19 bases sitting between them.

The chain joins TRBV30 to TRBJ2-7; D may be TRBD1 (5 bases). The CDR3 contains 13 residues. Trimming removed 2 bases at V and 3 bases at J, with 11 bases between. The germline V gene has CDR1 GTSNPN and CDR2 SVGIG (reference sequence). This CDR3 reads CAWSSQGGYEQYF. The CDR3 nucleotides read TGTGCCTGGAGTAGTCAGGGTGGCTACGAGCAGTACTTC.

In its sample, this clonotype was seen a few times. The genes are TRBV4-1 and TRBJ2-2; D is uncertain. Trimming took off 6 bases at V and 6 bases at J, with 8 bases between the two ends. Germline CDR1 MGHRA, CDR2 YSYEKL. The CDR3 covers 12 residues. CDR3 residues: CASRSIAGELFF. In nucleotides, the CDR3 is TGCGCCAGCAGAAGTATAGCCGGGGAGCTGTTTTTT.

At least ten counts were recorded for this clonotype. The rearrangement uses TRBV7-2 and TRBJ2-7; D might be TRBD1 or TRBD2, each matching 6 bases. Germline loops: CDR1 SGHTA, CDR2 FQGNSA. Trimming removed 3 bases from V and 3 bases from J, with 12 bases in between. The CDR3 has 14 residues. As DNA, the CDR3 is TGTGCCAGCAGCTTGATTAGGGGGGTCTACGAGCAGTACTTC. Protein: CASSLIRGVYEQYF. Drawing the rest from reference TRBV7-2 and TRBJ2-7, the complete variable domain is GAGVSQSPSNKVTEKGKDVELRCDPISGHTALYWYRQSLGQGLEFLIYFQGNSAPDKSGLPSDRFSAERTGGSVSTLTIQRTQQEDSAVYLCASSLIRGVYEQYFGPGTRLTVT.

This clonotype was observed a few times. For the CDR3, the DNA is TGTGCCAGCAGACAGTCCTACAATGAGCAGTTCTTC. It codes for CASRQSYNEQFF. The V call is TRBV12-3 or TRBV12-4, the J call TRBJ2-1, with unresolved D. Deletions cut 6 bases from V and 1 base from J, with 4 bases between. This CDR3 spans 12 amino acids.

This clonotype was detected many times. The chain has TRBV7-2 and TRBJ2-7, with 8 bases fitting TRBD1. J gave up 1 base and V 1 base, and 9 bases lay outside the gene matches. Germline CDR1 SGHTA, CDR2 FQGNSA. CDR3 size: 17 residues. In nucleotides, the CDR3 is TGTGCCAGCAGCTTAGGGGGGTGGACAGGGAAGTCCTACGAGCAGTACTTC. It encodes CASSLGGWTGKSYEQYF.

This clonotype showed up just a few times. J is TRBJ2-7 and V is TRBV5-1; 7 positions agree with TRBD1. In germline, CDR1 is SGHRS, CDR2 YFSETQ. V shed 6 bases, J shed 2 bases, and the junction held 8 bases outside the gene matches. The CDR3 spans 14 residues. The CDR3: CASTTGTETYEQYF. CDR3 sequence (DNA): TGCGCCAGCACTACAGGGACAGAAACCTACGAGCAGTACTTC.

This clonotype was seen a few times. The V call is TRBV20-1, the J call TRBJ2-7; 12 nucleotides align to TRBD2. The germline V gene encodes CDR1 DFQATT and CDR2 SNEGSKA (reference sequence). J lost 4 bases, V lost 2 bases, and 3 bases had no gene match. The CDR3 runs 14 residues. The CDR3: CSARLAGGPYEQYF. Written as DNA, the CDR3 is TGCAGTGCTAGACTAGCGGGGGGGCCGTACGAGCAGTACTTC.